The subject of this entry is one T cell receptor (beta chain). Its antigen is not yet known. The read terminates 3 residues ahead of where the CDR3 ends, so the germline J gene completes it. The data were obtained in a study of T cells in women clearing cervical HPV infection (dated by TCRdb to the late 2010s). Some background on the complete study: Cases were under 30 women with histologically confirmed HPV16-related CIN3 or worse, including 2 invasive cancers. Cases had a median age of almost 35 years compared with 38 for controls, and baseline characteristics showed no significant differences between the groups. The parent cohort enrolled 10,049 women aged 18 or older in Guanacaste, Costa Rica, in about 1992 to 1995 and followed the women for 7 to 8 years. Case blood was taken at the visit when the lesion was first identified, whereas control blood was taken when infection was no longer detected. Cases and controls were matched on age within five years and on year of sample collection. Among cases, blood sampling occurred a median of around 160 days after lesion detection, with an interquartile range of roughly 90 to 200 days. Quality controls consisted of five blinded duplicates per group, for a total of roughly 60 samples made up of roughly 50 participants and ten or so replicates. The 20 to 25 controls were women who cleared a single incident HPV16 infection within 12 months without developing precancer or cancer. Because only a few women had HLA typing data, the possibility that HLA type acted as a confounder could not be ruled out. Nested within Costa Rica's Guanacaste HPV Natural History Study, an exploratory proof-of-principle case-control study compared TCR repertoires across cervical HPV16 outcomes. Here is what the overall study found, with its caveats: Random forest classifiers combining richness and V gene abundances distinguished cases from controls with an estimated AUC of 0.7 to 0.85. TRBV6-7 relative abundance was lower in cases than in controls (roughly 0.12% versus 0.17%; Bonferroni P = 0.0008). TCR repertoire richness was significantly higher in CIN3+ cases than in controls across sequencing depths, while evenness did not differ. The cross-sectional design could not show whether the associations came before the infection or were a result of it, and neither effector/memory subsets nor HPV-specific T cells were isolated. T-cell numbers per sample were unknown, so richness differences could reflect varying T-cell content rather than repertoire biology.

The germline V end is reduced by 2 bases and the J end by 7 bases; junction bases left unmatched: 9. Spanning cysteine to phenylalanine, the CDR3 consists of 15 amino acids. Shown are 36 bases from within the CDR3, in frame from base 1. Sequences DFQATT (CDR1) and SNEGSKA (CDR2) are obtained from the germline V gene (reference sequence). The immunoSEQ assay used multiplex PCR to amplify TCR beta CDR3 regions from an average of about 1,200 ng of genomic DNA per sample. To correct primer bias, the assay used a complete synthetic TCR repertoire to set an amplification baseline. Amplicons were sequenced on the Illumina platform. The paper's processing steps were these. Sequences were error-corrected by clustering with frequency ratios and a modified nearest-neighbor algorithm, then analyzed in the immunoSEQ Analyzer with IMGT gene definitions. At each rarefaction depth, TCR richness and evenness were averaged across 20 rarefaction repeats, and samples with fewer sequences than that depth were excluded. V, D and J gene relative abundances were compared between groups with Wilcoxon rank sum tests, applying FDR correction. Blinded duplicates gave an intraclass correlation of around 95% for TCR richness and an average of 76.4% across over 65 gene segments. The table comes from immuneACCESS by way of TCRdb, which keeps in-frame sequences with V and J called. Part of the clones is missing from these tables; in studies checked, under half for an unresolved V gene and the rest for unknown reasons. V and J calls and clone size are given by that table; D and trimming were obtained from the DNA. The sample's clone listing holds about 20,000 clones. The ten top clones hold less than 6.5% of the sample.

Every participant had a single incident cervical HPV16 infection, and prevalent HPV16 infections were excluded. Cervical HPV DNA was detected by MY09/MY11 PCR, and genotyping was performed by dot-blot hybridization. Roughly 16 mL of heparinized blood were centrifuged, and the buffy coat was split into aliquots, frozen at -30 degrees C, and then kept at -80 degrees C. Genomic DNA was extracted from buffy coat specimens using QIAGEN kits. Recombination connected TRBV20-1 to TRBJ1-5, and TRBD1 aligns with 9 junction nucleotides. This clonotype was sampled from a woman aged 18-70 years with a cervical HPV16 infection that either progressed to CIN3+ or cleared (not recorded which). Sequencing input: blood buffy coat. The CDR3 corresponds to CSARPTGGASQPQHF. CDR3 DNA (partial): TGCAGTGCTAGACCTACAGGGGGCGCATCCCAGCCC.